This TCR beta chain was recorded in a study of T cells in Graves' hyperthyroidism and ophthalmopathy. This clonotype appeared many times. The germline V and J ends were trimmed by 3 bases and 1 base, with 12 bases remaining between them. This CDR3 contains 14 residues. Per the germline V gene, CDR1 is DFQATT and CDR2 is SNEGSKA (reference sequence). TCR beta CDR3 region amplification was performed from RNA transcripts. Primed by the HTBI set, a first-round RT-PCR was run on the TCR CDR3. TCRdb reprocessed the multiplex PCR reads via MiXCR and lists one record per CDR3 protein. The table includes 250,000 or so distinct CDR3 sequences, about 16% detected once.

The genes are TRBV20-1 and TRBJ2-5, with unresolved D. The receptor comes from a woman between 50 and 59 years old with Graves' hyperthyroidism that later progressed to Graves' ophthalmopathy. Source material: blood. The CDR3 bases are TGCAGTGCTAGTAAGGTGCTAACCCAAGAGACCCAGTACTTC. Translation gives CSASKVLTQETQYF.